This entry is about one T cell receptor beta chain. Its specificity is unknown. The CDR3 loop spans 15 amino acids. Trimming took 4 bases from V and 2 from J; bases not matched to a gene: 4. Per germline, CDR1 MNHNS and CDR2 SASEGT. This entry is derived from a study of shared clonotypes between healthy human individuals. Study-wide results and caveats: Some naive CD4 clonotypes, roughly 5%, turned up in common across a handful of donors.

Deep-level assay runs were performed. Produced via immunoSEQ multiplex PCR; TCRdb's table is partial and in-frame only. The profile covers some 1.5 million clones, with around 98% appearing a single time and about 0.4% taken by the ten largest. This chain connects TRBV6-1 to TRBJ2-3; 9 nucleotides agree with TRBD2. The sample consisted of naive CD4+ T cells sorted from blood. Subset described: CD45RA+ positively selected. The TCR sequence derives from a man under 40 in good health. DNA for the CDR3: TGTGCCAGCAGTGTGGGACTAGCCCTCACAGATACGCAGTATTTT. Translated: CASSVGLALTDTQYF.